This TCR beta chain comes out of a study of radiotherapy plus CTLA-4 blockade in lung cancer. Trimming removed 6 bases at V and 1 base at J, with 4 bases between. CDR3 length equals 12 residues. Per germline, CDR1 SQVTM and CDR2 ANQGSEA. Generated by immunoSEQ multiplex PCR, the TCRdb table keeps only in-frame clones and is missing some. The sample records some 110,000 clones, roughly four fifths being singletons. General study findings and limits: Once radiotherapy plus ipilimumab had been given, TCR clones derived from tumor expanded in blood. The best predictor of response was reported to be early blood T cell clone dynamics, with interferon-beta.

The study treated chemo-refractory metastatic non-small-cell lung cancer patients with focal radiation plus ipilimumab CTLA-4 blockade. For this clone: Its antigen is not identified.

The chain couples TRBV29-1 to TRBJ2-6; D call uncertain. Sequenced here: peripheral blood, sampled from a patient treated with radiotherapy plus ipilimumab. The sequence derives from a human donor with non-small cell lung cancer that progressed on radiotherapy plus ipilimumab. Some clones in this sample may be carry-over from other donors' samples. CDR3 residues: CSVQSGANVLTF. The CDR3 coding sequence is TGCAGCGTGCAATCTGGGGCCAACGTCCTGACTTTC.